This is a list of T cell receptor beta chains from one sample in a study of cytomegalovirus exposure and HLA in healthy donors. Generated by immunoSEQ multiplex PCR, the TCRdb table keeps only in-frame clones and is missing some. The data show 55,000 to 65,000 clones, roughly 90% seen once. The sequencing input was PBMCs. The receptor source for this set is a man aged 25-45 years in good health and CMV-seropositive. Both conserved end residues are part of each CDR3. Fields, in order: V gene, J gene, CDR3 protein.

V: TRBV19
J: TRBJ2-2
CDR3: CASSIVGITEGPFGTGELFF

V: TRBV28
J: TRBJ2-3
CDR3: CASSLIYRDTNTSTDTQYF

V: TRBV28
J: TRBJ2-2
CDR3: CASRGTGVRTGELFF

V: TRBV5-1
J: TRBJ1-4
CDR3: CASSLGRQGSNEKLFF

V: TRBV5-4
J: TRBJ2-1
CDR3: CASSLRSGSGEQFF

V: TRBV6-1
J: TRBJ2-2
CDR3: CASSKVAGNTGELFF

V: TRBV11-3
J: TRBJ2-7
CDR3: CASSLDGLPRNEQYF

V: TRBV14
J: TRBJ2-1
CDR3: CASSPLQPGPRENEQFF

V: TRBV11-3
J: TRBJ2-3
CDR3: CASSFRGLGDTQYF

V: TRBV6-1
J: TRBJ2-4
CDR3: CASTQAAKNIQYF

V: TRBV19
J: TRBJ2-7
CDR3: CASSMGLAASYEQYF

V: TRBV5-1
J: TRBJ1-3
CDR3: CASSTATGVGNTIYF

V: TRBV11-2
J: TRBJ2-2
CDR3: CASSFGRGGELFF

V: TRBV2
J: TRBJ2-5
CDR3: CASSIDSGEETQYF

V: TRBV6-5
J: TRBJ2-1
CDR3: CASSQGTAANEQFF

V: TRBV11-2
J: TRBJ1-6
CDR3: CASMAQQNSPLHF

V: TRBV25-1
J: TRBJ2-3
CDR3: CASTLTADTQYF

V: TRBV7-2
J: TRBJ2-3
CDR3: CATAREPDNTDTQYF

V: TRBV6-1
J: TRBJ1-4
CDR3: CASSLGQVNEKLFF

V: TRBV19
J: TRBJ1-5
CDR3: CASSMNSAGDQPQHF

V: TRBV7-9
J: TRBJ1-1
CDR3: CASSSSTTDRDRVGAFF

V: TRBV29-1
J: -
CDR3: CSVAGQGGSGRTYEQYF

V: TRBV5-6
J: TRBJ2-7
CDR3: CASRLGLAGSYEQYF

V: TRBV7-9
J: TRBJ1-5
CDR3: CASSLGGVGQPQHF

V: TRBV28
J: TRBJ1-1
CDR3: CASRHTGGHTEAFF

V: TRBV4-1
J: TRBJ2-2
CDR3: CASSQLPLQGDTGELFF

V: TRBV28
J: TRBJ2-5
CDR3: CASSLAGFQETQYF

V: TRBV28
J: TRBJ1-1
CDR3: CASSLQGYTEAFF

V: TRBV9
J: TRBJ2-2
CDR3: CASSVTSGNTGELFF

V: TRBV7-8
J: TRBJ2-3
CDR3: CASSLTRGSKVSTDTQYF

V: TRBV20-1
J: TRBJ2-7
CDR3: CSARWAYEQYF

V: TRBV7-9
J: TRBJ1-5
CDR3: CASSSGGPNQPQHF

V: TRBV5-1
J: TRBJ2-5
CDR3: CASSLKGPGHLLQETQYF

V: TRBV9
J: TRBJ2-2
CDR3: CASSVGGLAYSTGELFF

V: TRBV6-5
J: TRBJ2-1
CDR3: CASSVTASSYNEQFF

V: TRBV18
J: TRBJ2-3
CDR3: CASSFDREDTQYF

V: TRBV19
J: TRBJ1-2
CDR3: CASSINVAVQFYGYTF

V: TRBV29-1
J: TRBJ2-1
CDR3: CSVWQSSYNEQFF

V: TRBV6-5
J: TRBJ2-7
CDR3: CASRSGLAGPYEQYF

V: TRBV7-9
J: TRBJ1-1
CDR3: CASSLGTGCEAFF

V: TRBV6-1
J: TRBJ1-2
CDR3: CASSLSQGAGGYTF